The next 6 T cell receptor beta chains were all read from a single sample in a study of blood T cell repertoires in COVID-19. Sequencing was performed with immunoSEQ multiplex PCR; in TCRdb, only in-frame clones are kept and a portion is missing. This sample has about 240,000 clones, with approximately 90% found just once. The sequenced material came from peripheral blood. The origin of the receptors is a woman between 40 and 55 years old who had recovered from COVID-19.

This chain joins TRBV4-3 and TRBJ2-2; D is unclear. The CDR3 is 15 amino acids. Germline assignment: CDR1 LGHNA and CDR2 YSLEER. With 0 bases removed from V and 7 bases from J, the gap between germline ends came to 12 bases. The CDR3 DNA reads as TGCGCCAGCAGCCAAGACGGGTTGGTAGGCGGGGAGCTGTTTTTT. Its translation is CASSQDGLVGGELFF.

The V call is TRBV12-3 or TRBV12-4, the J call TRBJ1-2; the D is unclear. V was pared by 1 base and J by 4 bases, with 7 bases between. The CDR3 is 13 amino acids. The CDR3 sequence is CASSLGALYGYTF. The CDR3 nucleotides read TGTGCCAGCAGTTTAGGGGCCCTCTATGGCTACACCTTC.

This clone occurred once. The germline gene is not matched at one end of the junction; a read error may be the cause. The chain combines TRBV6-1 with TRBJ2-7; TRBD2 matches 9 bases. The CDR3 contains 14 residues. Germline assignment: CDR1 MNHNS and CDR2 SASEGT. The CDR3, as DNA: TGTGCCAGCAGGGAAGCGGGAGGCCCCTACGAGCAGTACTTC. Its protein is CASREAGGPYEQYF.

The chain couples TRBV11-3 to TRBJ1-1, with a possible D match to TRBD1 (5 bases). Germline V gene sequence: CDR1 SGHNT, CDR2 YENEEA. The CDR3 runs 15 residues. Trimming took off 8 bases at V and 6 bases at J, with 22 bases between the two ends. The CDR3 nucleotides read TGTGCCAGCCGAAGGGGAGGGGCGGCTCGGGCTGAAGCTTTCTTT. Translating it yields CASRRGGAARAEAFF.

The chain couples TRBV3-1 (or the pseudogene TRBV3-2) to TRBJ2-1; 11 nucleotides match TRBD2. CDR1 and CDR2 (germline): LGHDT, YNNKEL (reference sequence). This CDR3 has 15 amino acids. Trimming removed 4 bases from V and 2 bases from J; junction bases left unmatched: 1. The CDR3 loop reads CASSRGLAAYNEQFF. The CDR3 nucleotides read TGTGCCAGCAGCCGGGGACTAGCGGCCTACAATGAGCAGTTCTTC.

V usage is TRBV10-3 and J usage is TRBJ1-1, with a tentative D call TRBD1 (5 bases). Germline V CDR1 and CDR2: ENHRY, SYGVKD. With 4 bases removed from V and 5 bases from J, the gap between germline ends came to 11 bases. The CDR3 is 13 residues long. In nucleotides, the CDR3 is TGTGCCATCAGTGCAGGGAAGGGGACTGAAGCTTTCTTT. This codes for CAISAGKGTEAFF.